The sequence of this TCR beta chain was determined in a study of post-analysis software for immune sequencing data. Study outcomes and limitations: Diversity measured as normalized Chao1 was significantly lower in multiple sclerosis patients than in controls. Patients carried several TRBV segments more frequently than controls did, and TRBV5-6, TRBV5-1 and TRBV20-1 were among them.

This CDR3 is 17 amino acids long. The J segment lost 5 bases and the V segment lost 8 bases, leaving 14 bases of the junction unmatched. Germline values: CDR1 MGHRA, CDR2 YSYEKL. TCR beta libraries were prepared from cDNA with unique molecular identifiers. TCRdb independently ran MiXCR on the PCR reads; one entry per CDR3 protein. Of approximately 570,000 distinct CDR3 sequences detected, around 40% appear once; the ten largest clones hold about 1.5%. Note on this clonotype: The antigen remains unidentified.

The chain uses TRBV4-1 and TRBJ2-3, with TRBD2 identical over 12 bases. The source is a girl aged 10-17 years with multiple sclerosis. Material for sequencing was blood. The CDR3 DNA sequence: TGCGCCAGCCGTCGGCATGGGACTAGCGGGCAGAAAGATACGCAGTATTTT. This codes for CASRRHGTSGQKDTQYF.